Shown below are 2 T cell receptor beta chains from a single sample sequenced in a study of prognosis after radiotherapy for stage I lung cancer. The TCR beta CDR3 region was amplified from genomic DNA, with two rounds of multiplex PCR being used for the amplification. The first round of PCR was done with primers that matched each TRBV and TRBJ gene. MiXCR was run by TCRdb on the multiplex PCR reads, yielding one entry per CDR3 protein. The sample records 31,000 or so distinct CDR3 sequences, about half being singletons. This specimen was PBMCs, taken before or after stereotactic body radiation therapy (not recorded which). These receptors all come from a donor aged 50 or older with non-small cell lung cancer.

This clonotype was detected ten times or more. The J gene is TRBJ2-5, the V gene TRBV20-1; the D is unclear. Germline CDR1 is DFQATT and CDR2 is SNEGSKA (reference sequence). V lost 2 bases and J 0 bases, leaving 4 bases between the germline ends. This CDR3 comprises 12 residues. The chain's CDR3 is CSARQNQETQYF. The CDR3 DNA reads TGCAGTGCTAGACAAAACCAAGAGACCCAGTACTTC.

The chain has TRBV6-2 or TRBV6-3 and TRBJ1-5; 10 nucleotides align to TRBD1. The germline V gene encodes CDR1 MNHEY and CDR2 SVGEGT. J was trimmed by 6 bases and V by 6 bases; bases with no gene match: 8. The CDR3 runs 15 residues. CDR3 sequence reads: CASSQTGGAGQPQHF. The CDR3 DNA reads TGTGCCAGCAGCCAGACAGGGGGCGCGGGTCAGCCCCAGCATTTT.